Listed below are T cell receptor beta chains from one sample, sequenced in a study of T-cell reconstitution after alpha-beta-depleted transplantation in children. MiXCR, applied by TCRdb to the PCR reads, yields one record per CDR3 protein. The sample has 600,000 to 700,000 distinct CDR3 sequences, roughly 17% seen once. Sample: PBMCs from the stem cell graft donor, taken from the stem cell graft. These receptors all come from a human donor who donated a stem cell graft to a child with acute myeloid leukemia. Each CDR3 is given with its conserved first and last residue. D genes are given only for firm matches. Size values are once, few and many counts, or a class for expanded clones, and some rows have none.

J gene	V gene	D gene	clone size	CDR3 protein	CDR3 DNA
TRBJ2-1	TRBV5-1	TRBD2	many	CASSIRTSGGVNEQFF	TGCGCCAGCAGCATCCGGACTAGCGGGGGGGTCAATGAGCAGTTCTTC
TRBJ2-2	TRBV20-1	TRBD1	.	CSAYRTGDTGELFF	TGCAGTGCTTATAGGACAGGGGACACCGGGGAGCTGTTTTTT
TRBJ1-2	TRBV20-1	.	.	CSARRDVSPHGYTF	TGCAGTGCCCGTAGAGATGTGTCACCTCATGGCTACACCTTC
TRBJ1-1	TRBV20-1	.	many	CSARVSDTEAFF	TGCAGTGCTAGAGTATCGGACACTGAAGCTTTCTTT
TRBJ2-1	TRBV7-9	.	few	CASSLDWAGEKSDEQFF	TGTGCCAGCAGCTTGGATTGGGCAGGGGAAAAGAGCGATGAGCAGTTCTTC
TRBJ2-1	TRBV19	TRBD1	.	CASSIRQGNEQFF	TGTGCCAGTAGTATTAGACAGGGCAATGAGCAGTTCTTC
TRBJ2-3	TRBV20-1	.	many	CSALEAHTDTQYF	TGCAGTGCTCTTGAAGCCCACACAGATACGCAGTATTTT
TRBJ2-3	TRBV7-2	.	.	CASSLVVVTDTQYF	TGTGCCAGCAGCTTAGTCGTTGTCACAGATACGCAGTATTTT
TRBJ1-1	TRBV6-6	.	.	CASSYSLGSEAFF	TGTGCCAGCAGTTACTCGCTCGGGTCTGAAGCTTTCTTT
TRBJ2-5	TRBV9	.	many	CASSVAAGSKETQYF	TGTGCCAGCAGCGTAGCGGCGGGTTCGAAGGAGACCCAGTACTTC
TRBJ2-2	TRBV13	.	.	CASIRMGSTGELFF	TGTGCCAGCATCCGGATGGGGAGCACCGGGGAGCTGTTTTTT
TRBJ1-1	TRBV10-3	.	many	CAISEPGRRGTEAFF	TGTGCCATCAGTGAACCGGGACGCCGAGGAACTGAAGCTTTCTTT
TRBJ2-5	TRBV6-1	TRBD2	many	CASRTSGGRGETQYF	TGTGCCAGCAGGACTAGCGGGGGGAGAGGAGAGACCCAGTACTTC
TRBJ2-7	TRBV29-1	TRBD1	many	CSVTDGQGYEQYF	TGCAGCGTTACAGACGGACAGGGGTACGAGCAGTACTTC
TRBJ2-1	TRBV27	TRBD2	.	CASSFRGLAGANEQFF	TGTGCCAGCAGTTTCCGTGGACTAGCGGGGGCCAATGAGCAGTTCTTC
TRBJ1-6	TRBV6-1	.	.	CASNSDNSPLHF	TGTGCCAGCAATAGCGATAATTCACCCCTCCACTTT
TRBJ2-1	TRBV7-2	TRBD1	.	CASSPNAGNRGRNEQFF	TGTGCCAGCAGCCCAAACGCCGGGAACAGGGGAAGAAATGAGCAGTTCTTC
TRBJ2-2	TRBV10-3	.	few	CAISVGGANTGELFF	TGTGCCATCAGTGTCGGAGGGGCGAACACCGGGGAGCTGTTTTTT
TRBJ2-3	TRBV3-1	TRBD2	.	CASGRTSVAQGTQYF	TGTGCCAGCGGACGGACTAGCGTGGCTCAAGGTACGCAGTATTTT
TRBJ1-4	TRBV10-2	TRBD1	many	CASSVGYRGGNEKLFF	TGCGCCAGCAGTGTCGGGTACAGGGGGGGCAACGAAAAACTGTTTTTT
TRBJ1-3	TRBV7-7	.	.	CASSLWSVSGNTIYF	TGTGCCAGCAGCTTATGGTCCGTCTCTGGAAACACCATATATTTT
TRBJ2-3	TRBV11-2	TRBD2	.	CASSLEILAETRTDTQYF	TGTGCCAGCAGCTTAGAGATCCTAGCGGAGACCCGCACAGATACGCAGTATTTT
TRBJ2-7	TRBV7-2	.	few	CASSLLSSQYF	TGTGCCAGCAGCTTATTATCCAGCCAGTACTTC
TRBJ2-5	TRBV20-1	TRBD2	.	CSARDLGAGWETQYF	TGCAGTGCTAGAGATCTCGGAGCGGGGTGGGAGACCCAGTACTTC
TRBJ2-3	TRBV20-1	.	few	CSARDPYGMAASTDTQYF	TGCAGTGCTAGGGACCCCTATGGAATGGCGGCTAGCACAGATACGCAGTATTTT
TRBJ2-1	TRBV28	.	.	CASSPWRDSSYNEQFF	TGTGCCAGCAGTCCTTGGCGCGATAGCTCCTACAATGAGCAGTTCTTC
TRBJ1-1	TRBV28	TRBD1	few	CASGRTGKGGNTEAFF	TGTGCCAGCGGCAGGACAGGGAAGGGGGGGAACACTGAAGCTTTCTTT
TRBJ1-2	TRBV9	.	many	CASSVGGDYTF	TGTGCCAGCAGCGTGGGCGGCGACTACACCTTC
TRBJ1-2	TRBV27	.	.	CASSFGQTYGYTF	TGTGCCAGCAGTTTCGGACAGACCTATGGCTACACCTTC
TRBJ1-2	TRBV20-1	.	.	CSARETARGYTF	TGCAGTGCTAGAGAAACCGCACGCGGCTACACCTTC
TRBJ1-3	TRBV7-9	.	.	CASSLGPAGNTIYF	TGTGCCAGCAGCTTAGGCCCAGCTGGAAACACCATATATTTT
TRBJ2-1	TRBV20-1	.	many	CSAIIDTADNEQFF	TGCAGTGCTATCATAGACACGGCCGACAATGAGCAGTTCTTC